This TCR beta chain was profiled in a study of T cell responses to AZD1222 COVID-19 vaccine. The study's findings and limits: Clonal diversity may have been underestimated, and the donors were mostly white British, with more females than males.

The CDR3 is made up of 15 amino acids. V lost 8 bases to trimming and J lost 1 base, with 14 bases between them. Per germline, CDR1 LGHDT and CDR2 YNNKEL (reference sequence). Using immunoSEQ multiplex PCR, the repertoire was profiled, and TCRdb retains in-frame clones only, with some absent. The sample includes around 80,000 clones, about 83% of them seen just once. Remarks on this clone: Antigen: not known.

V gene TRBV3-1 (or the pseudogene TRBV3-2) combines with J gene TRBJ1-4; TRBD1 is a possible D gene (5 bases). This clonotype was sampled from an adult who received the AZD1222 COVID-19 vaccine. Source: peripheral blood, taken 28 days after the second AZD1222 dose. The CDR3 DNA reads TGTGCCAGCGGGGGGAGTGGCCTAACTAATGAAAAACTGTTTTTT. It translates to CASGGSGLTNEKLFF.